A selection of T cell receptor beta chains follows, all from one sample in a study of control samples from healthy donors and cancer patients. Assay used: immunoSEQ multiplex PCR; TCRdb lists only in-frame clones, some missing. Of 150,000 or so clones listed, over 85% are singletons. The sequenced material came from blood. The receptors originated from a woman in her 40s in good health. Each CDR3 is given without its conserved first and last residue.

TRBV4-1	TRBJ1-2	ASSQATGIAYGYT
TRBV10-1	TRBJ2-3	ASSVLDTDTQY
TRBV2	TRBJ2-3	ASSEVGQDTDTQY
TRBV2	TRBJ1-5	ASSPGTGAYGGNQPQH
TRBV2	TRBJ2-2	ASSESVYRAITNTGELF
TRBV29-1	TRBJ1-1	SVGQGNTEAF
TRBV5-1	TRBJ2-5	ASSLGDQGFETQY
TRBV9	TRBJ1-3	ASSAGGSGNTIY
TRBV5-5	TRBJ2-1	ASSVNNEQF
TRBV5-1	TRBJ2-3	ASNRGQSTDTQY
TRBV6-5	TRBJ1-1	ASSWGQEITREAF
TRBV6-6	TRBJ2-7	ASSYAGRGEQY
TRBV9	TRBJ1-2	ASSPSSGAHSNYGYT
TRBV14	TRBJ2-6	ASSQLPHGTPSGANVLT
TRBV6-4	TRBJ1-1	ASSKRHSTNTEAF
TRBV7-9	TRBJ1-2	ASKLQGLTGYGYT
TRBV19	TRBJ1-6	ASSIDHGDRINSPLH
TRBV6-2/TRBV6-3	TRBJ1-2	ASSYLLQAPYGYT
TRBV6-5	TRBJ2-7	ASRFGQGAYEQY
TRBV7-9	TRBJ1-4	ASSPLETVRFGEKLF